The entry below describes one T cell receptor beta chain. Antigen specificity is unknown. The entry originates in a study of T-cell memory formation after mild COVID-19. V dropped 0 bases and J dropped 7; count of bases not matched to a gene: 6. Germline CDR1 is LNHNV and CDR2 is YYDKDF (reference sequence). The CDR3 covers 15 residues. Study-wide findings and caveats: Mainly CM and EM harbored the contracting CD4+ clones; mainly EMRA harbored the CD8+ ones. The second-wave clones peaking on day 37 were not confirmed as SARS-CoV-2-specific.

TCRdb independently ran MiXCR on the 5' RACE reads; one entry per CDR3 protein. The sample yields a few hundred thousand distinct CDR3 sequences, roughly 17% seen once. The sequence came from a man aged 18 to 30 who had mild COVID-19 (a few samples of this study predate the infection). Cell type and time point are not known. The sample comprised PBMCs or a T cell subset sorted from them (not recorded which). The J gene is TRBJ1-2, the V gene TRBV15; TRBD1 matches 9 bases. This CDR3 is CATSRDRDRAGGYTF. The DNA of the CDR3 is TGTGCCACCAGCAGAGATCGGGACAGGGCAGGTGGCTACACCTTC.